This T cell receptor beta chain was identified during a study of memory CD4+ T cells and cytomegalovirus serostatus. Overall study results and limits: The CMV-associated TCR signature appears largely within the CD4+ memory repertoire.

Measured with immunoSEQ multiplex PCR; TCRdb has only the in-frame clones, and not every one. There are around 60,000 clones in the sample; roughly 84% occur only once, and roughly 0.5% lies in the top ten. Single viable CD3+CD4+CD8-CD45RO+ cells were sorted as the memory CD4+ T cells. With respect to this clone: Its specificity is not known.

The CDR3 runs 15 residues. The germline V gene encodes CDR1 SGHRS and CDR2 YFSETQ. V lost 0 bases, J lost 4 bases, and 10 bases lay in between. Sequenced: memory CD4+ T cells from blood. The chain employs TRBV5-1 and TRBJ1-4; D might be TRBD1 (5 bases). This receptor was taken from an adult in good health and CMV-seronegative. Some clones in this sample may be carry-over from other donors' samples. The CDR3 sequence is CASSLEGPINEKLFF. The CDR3 bases are TGCGCCAGCAGCTTGGAGGGACCGATTAATGAAAAACTGTTTTTT. The entire variable domain, with the rest obtained from reference TRBV5-1 and TRBJ1-4, is as follows: KAGVTQTPRYLIKTRGQQVTLSCSPISGHRSVSWYQQTPGQGLQFLFEYFSETQRNKGNFPGRFSGRQFSNSRSEMNVSTLELGDSALYLCASSLEGPINEKLFFGSGTQLSVL.